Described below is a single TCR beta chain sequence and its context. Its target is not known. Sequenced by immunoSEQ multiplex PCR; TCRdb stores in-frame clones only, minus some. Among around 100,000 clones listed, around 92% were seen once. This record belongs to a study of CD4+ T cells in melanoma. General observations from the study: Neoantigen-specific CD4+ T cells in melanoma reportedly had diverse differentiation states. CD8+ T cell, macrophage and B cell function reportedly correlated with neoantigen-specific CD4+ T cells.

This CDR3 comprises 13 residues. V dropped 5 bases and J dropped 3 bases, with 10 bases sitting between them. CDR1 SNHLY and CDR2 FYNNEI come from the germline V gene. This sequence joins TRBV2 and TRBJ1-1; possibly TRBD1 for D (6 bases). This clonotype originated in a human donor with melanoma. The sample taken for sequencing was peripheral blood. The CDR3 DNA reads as TGTGCCAGCAGTACCGGACAGCACACTGAAGCTTTCTTT. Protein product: CASSTGQHTEAFF.